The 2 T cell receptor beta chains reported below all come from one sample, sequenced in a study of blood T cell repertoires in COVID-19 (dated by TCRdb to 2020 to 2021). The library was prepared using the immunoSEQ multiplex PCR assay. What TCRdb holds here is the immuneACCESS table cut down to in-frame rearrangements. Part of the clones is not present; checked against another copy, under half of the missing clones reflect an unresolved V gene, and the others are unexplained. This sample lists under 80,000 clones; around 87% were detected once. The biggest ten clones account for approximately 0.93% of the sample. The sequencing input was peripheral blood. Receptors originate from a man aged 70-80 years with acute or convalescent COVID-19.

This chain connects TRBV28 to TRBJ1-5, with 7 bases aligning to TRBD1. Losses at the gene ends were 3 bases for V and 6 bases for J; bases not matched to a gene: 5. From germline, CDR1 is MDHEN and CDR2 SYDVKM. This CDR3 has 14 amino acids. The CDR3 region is CASSFLGGGQPQHF. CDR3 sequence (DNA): TGTGCCAGCAGTTTTTTAGGGGGCGGTCAGCCCCAGCATTTT.

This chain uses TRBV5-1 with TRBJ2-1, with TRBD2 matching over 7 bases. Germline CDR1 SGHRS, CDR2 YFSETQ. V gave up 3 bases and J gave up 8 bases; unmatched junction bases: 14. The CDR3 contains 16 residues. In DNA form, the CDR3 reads TGCGCCAGCAGCTCAACCGGGACTAATACATACGATGAGCAGTTCTTC. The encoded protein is CASSSTGTNTYDEQFF.